This TCR beta chain is from a study of Ad26.COV2.S vaccination and SARS-CoV-2 variants. Study in general: In the COV1001 trial, the donor was in the Ad26.COV2.S arm. Administration of Ad26.COV2.S was intramuscular, either once or twice 56 days apart.

Specified treatment: 19 received Ad26.COV2.S at low or high dose, single or two shots; several received placebo; per-sample allocation not given. The study sampled participants on day 63 after the first vaccine or placebo injection. The protocol was immunoSEQ multiplex PCR, while the TCRdb copy is restricted to in-frame clones and leaves out a portion. Of some 520,000 clones in the sample, roughly 89% were seen once. This clone was seen a handful of times. Trimming stripped 6 bases from V and 0 bases from J, with 15 bases between. The CDR3 runs 16 residues. CDR1 and CDR2 from the germline V gene are MDHEN and SYDVKM.

This rearrangement joins TRBV28 to TRBJ1-3; possible D gene TRBD1, 6 bases. Specimen: peripheral blood, collected in a trial of Ad26.COV2.S vaccine versus placebo. This TCR was sampled from a person aged 18-65 years who received the Ad26.COV2.S COVID-19 vaccine or a placebo. The CDR3 loop is CASSTRGGSSGNTIYF. Written as DNA, the CDR3 is TGTGCCAGCAGCACCAGGGGTGGGAGCTCTGGAAACACCATATATTTT.